Presented here are 15 T cell receptor beta chains from one specimen sequenced in a study of T cells in localized non-small cell lung cancer. Clones were read by immunoSEQ multiplex PCR, and TCRdb kept only the in-frame ones, dropping some. The sample yields tens of thousands of clones, about 87% seen once. The sample consisted of peripheral blood, taken before any cancer treatment. The receptors here all came from a man between 40 and 75 years old with stage I squamous cell lung carcinoma.

This clone was seen a few times. V gene TRBV5-1 combines with J gene TRBJ1-1; D might be TRBD1 (6 bases). The CDR3 covers 12 residues. CDR1 is SGHRS and CDR2 is YFSETQ in the germline V gene. V dropped 7 bases and J dropped 6 bases, with 13 bases sitting between them. CDR3 in amino acids: CASGLEGAEAFF. The CDR3 DNA is TGCGCCAGCGGCCTTGAGGGGGCTGAAGCTTTCTTT. The full variable domain, rest sourced from reference TRBV5-1 and TRBJ1-1, is KAGVTQTPRYLIKTRGQQVTLSCSPISGHRSVSWYQQTPGQGLQFLFEYFSETQRNKGNFPGRFSGRQFSNSRSEMNVSTLELGDSALYLCASGLEGAEAFFGQGTRLTVV.

The gene calls are TRBV19 and TRBJ2-4; maybe TRBD2 (5 bases). V was shortened by 6 bases and J by 3 bases, with 12 bases between the two germline ends. This CDR3 spans 14 amino acids. CDR1 is LNHDA and CDR2 is SQIVND in the germline V gene (reference sequence). Here the CDR3 reads CASSQVGDKNIQYF. The CDR3 nucleotides read TGTGCCAGTAGCCAAGTCGGGGACAAAAACATTCAGTACTTC.

CDR3 nucleotide sequence: TGTGCCAGCAGCTCTAAAGGGAGCGGGGGGGGCCGGGATACGCAGTATTTT. As protein: CASSSKGSGGGRDTQYF. The chain links TRBV5-4 to TRBJ2-3, with TRBD2 matching over 10 bases. CDR1 is SGHNT and CDR2 is YYREEE in the germline V gene (reference sequence). Trimming removed 3 bases from V and 6 bases from J; junction bases left unmatched: 13. CDR3 size: 17 residues.

The genes are TRBV9 and TRBJ1-2; 8 bases match TRBD1. The CDR3 consists of 12 residues. From germline, CDR1 is SGDLS and CDR2 YYNGEE. V was clipped by 4 bases and J by 13 bases; unmatched bases: 9. CDR3 in amino acids: CASSPPQGAFTF. DNA for the CDR3: TGTGCCAGCAGCCCCCCTCAGGGGGCTTTCACCTTC. The whole variable domain, remainder taken from reference TRBV9 and TRBJ1-2, is DSGVTQTPKHLITATGQRVTLRCSPRSGDLSVYWYQQSLDQGLQFLIQYYNGEERAKGNILERFSAQQFPDLHSELNLSSLELGDSALYFCASSPPQGAFTFGSGTRLTVV.

The V and J genes are TRBV20-1 and TRBJ2-7; D unclear. The CDR3 totals 10 residues. Germline V lookup: CDR1 DFQATT, CDR2 SNEGSKA (reference sequence). Trimming shortened V by 5 bases and J by 3 bases, and 5 bases separated the two germline ends. CDR3 sequence reads: CSAYYYEQYF. The CDR3 DNA reads TGCAGTGCTTATTACTACGAGCAGTACTTC.

V usage is TRBV27 and J usage is TRBJ1-2, with 12 bases fitting TRBD1. V lost 5 bases and J lost 8; bases outside the gene matches: 15. The CDR3 extends over 17 amino acids. Germline V gene lookup returns CDR1 MNHEY and CDR2 SMNVEV (reference sequence). The CDR3 protein is CASSAGQGAEGSYGYTF. Here the CDR3 DNA reads TGTGCCAGCAGTGCGGGACAGGGGGCGGAGGGGTCTTACGGCTACACCTTC.

The CDR3 loop reads CASSILVAENTGELFF. The DNA of the CDR3 is TGTGCCAGTAGTATTTTGGTAGCGGAGAACACCGGGGAGCTGTTTTTT. The chain couples TRBV19 to TRBJ2-2; the D gene is possibly TRBD2 (6 bases). The CDR3 has 16 residues. CDR1 is LNHDA and CDR2 is SQIVND in the germline V gene (reference sequence). Trimming took off 3 bases at V and 1 base at J, with 12 bases between the two ends.

The chain recombines TRBV6-1 with TRBJ1-1; 7 bases align to TRBD1. Germline loops: CDR1 MNHNS, CDR2 SASEGT. The CDR3 contains 13 residues. V lost 6 bases, J lost 4 bases, and 5 bases stayed unmatched. CDR3 amino acids: CASRLQGGTEAFF. In DNA, the CDR3 is TGTGCCAGCAGGCTCCAGGGGGGCACTGAAGCTTTCTTT.

The genes are TRBV28 and TRBJ1-3; no clear D. Germline V gene data show CDR1 as MDHEN and CDR2 as SYDVKM. The V end lost 2 bases, the J end lost 7 bases, and 9 bases lay between the germline ends. This CDR3 is 13 amino acids long. The CDR3 nucleotides read TGTGCCAGCAGTTTAGCCCAACCTAACACCATATATTTT. It encodes CASSLAQPNTIYF.

The chain uses TRBV7-9 and TRBJ2-7, with D perhaps assigned TRBD1 or TRBD2 (5 bases each). V was clipped by 4 bases and J by 4 bases, with 11 bases between them. The germline gives CDR1 SEHNR, CDR2 FQNEAQ (reference sequence). CDR3 length: 13 amino acids. CDR3 sequence (DNA): TGTGCCAGCAGCTCATGGGGACGGTACGAGCAGTACTTC. Its translation: CASSSWGRYEQYF.

This sequence joins TRBV5-1 and TRBJ2-5, with D unclear. CDR1 and CDR2 (germline): SGHRS, YFSETQ. The CDR3 is 13 amino acids. The V and J ends lost 3 bases and 1 base respectively, with 7 bases between them. The DNA for the CDR3 is TGCGCCAGCAGCTGGACCCTCCAAGAGACCCAGTACTTC. Amino acids: CASSWTLQETQYF.

This chain links TRBV6-1 with TRBJ2-5; 9 bases match TRBD1. Germline CDR1 is MNHNS and CDR2 is SASEGT. The CDR3 loop spans 16 amino acids. V was pared by 4 bases and J by 2 bases, with 8 bases of the junction left unmatched. CDR3 bases: TGTGCCAGCAGTGGAGGGACAGGGTTACGTCAAGAGACCCAGTACTTC. Protein sequence: CASSGGTGLRQETQYF.

The chain has TRBV19 and TRBJ1-2; TRBD1 matches at 7 bases. This CDR3 contains 14 residues. Germline values: CDR1 LNHDA, CDR2 SQIVND (reference sequence). The trim removed 6 bases at V and 4 bases at J, leaving 8 bases unmatched. CDR3 residues: CASSKVQGFYGYTF. The CDR3, as DNA: TGTGCCAGTAGCAAAGTACAGGGGTTCTATGGCTACACCTTC.

This chain uses TRBV30 with TRBJ1-5; D is ambiguous. This CDR3 contains 15 residues. Germline CDR1 is GTSNPN and CDR2 is SVGIG (reference sequence). Deletions cut 3 bases from V and 9 bases from J, with 21 bases between. CDR3 DNA sequence: TGTGCCTGGAGCCCAAGGCGAGGGTCAGTGGGGCCCCAGCATTTT. The encoded protein is CAWSPRRGSVGPQHF.

The J gene is TRBJ1-6, the V gene TRBV5-1, with 9 bases matching TRBD1. With V trimmed by 2 bases and J by 5 bases, 2 bases remained unmatched. The CDR3 sequence is 15 residues long. Germline CDR1 reads SGHRS; CDR2 reads YFSETQ. The CDR3 DNA reads TGCGCCAGCAGCTTAAGGACAGGGGATAATTCACCCCTCCACTTT. Its translation: CASSLRTGDNSPLHF.